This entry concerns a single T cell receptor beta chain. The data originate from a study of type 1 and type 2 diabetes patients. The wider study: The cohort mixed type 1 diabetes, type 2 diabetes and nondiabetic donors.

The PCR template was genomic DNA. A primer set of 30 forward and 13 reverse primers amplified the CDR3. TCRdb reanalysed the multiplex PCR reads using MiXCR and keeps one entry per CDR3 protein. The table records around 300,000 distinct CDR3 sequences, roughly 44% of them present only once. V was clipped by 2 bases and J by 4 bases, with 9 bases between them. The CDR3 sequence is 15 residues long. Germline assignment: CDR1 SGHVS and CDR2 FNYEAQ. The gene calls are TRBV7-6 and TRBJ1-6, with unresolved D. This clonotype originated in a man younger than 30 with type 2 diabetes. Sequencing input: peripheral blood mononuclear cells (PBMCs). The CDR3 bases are TGTGCCAGCAGCTTATTACGAGATTATAATTCACCCCTCCACTTT. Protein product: CASSLLRDYNSPLHF.